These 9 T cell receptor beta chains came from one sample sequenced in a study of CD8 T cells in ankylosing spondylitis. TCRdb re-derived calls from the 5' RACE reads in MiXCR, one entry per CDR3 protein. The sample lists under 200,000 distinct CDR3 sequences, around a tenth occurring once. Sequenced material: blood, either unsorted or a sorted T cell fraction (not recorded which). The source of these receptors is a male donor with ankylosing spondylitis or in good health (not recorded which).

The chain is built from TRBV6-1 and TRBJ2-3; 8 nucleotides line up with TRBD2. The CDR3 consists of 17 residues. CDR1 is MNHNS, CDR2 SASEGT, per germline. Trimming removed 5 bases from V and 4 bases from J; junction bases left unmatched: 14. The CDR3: CASSRGLAPQGADTQYF. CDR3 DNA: TGTGCCAGCAGTCGCGGACTAGCTCCTCAAGGCGCAGATACGCAGTATTTT.

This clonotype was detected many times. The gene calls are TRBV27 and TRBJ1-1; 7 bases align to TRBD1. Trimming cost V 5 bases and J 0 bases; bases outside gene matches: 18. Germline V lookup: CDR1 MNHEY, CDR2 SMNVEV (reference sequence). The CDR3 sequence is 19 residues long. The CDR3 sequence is CASSLRWAGGDLVNTEAFF. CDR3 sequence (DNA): TGTGCCAGCAGTCTAAGATGGGCAGGGGGAGATTTGGTGAACACTGAAGCTTTCTTT.

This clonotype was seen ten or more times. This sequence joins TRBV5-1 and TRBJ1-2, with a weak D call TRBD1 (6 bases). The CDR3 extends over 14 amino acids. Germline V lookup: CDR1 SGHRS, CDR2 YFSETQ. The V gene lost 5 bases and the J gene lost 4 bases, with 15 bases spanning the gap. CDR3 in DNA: TGCGCCAGCAGAACTACAGGGCCCGGCTATGGCTACACCTTC. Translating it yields CASRTTGPGYGYTF.

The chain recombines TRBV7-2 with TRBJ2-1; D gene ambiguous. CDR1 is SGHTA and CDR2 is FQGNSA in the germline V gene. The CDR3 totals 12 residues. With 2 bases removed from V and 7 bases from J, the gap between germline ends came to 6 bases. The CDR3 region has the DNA TGTGCCAGCAGCTTAACTGGGAATGAGCAGTTCTTC. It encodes CASSLTGNEQFF.

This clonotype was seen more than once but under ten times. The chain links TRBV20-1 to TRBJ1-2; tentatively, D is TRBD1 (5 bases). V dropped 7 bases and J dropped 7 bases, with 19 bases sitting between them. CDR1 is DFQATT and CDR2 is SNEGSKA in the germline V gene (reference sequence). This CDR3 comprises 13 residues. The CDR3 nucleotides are TGCAGTGTTACCCGGGACGGACGCCTTGGCTACACCTTC. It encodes CSVTRDGRLGYTF.

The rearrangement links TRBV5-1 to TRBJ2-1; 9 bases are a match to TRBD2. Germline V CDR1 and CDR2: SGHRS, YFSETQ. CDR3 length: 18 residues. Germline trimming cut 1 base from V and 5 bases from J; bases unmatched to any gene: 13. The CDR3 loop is CASSLSLGSGSSHNEQFF. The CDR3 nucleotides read TGCGCCAGCAGCTTGTCACTTGGTAGCGGGAGTTCACACAATGAGCAGTTCTTC.

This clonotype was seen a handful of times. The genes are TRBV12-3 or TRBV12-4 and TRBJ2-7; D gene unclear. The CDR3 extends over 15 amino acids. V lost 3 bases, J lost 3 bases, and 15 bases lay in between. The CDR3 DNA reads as TGTGCCAGCAGTTTGGGTCCAGCCTGGTACTACGAGCAGTACTTC. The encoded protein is CASSLGPAWYYEQYF.

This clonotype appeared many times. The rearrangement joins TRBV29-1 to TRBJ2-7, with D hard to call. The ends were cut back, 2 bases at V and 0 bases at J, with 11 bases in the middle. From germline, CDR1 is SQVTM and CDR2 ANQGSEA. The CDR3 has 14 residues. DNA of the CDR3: TGCAGCGTTGAATCTGAGAGTGCCTCCTACGAGCAGTACTTC. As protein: CSVESESASYEQYF.

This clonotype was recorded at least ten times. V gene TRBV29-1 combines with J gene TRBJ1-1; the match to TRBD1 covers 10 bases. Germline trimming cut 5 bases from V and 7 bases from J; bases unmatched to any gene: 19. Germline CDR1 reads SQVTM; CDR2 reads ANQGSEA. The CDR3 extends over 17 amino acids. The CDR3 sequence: CSVKRDGVPDRGDEAFF. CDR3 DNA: TGCAGCGTTAAAAGGGATGGAGTCCCGGACAGGGGGGATGAAGCTTTCTTT.